The T cell receptor (beta chain) under discussion was sequenced for a study of beta chain features in type 1 diabetes. Study outcomes and limitations: People with Type 1 diabetes carried modestly yet significantly shorter TCRB CDR3s in all four CD4+ subsets.

cDNA synthesis used the whole RNA isolate, giving expressed TCRB sequences. The protocol was immunoSEQ multiplex PCR, while the TCRdb copy is restricted to in-frame clones and leaves out a portion. The repertoire includes approximately 260,000 clones, about 20% of them detected once, and about 0.027% sits in the top ten. The length of the CDR3 is 13 residues. Germline lookup yields CDR1 SGHRS and CDR2 YFSETQ. V lost 6 bases and J lost 6, with 15 bases in between. With respect to this clone: Antigen specificity is unknown.

The sample consisted of naive CD4+ T cells from blood. The chain joins TRBV5-1 to TRBJ1-2; D ambiguous. The clonotype comes from a woman between 40 and 55 years old with type 1 diabetes. CDR3 sequence reads: CASTPPSGDGYTF. For the CDR3, the DNA is TGCGCCAGCACGCCTCCCTCCGGGGATGGCTACACCTTC. Supplemented by reference TRBV5-1 and TRBJ1-2, the full variable domain reads KAGVTQTPRYLIKTRGQQVTLSCSPISGHRSVSWYQQTPGQGLQFLFEYFSETQRNKGNFPGRFSGRQFSNSRSEMNVSTLELGDSALYLCASTPPSGDGYTFGSGTRLTVV.